Following are 29 T cell receptor beta chains from one sample sequenced in a study of Ad26.COV2.S vaccination and SARS-CoV-2 variants. Specified treatment: approximately 18 received Ad26.COV2.S at low or high dose, single or two shots; roughly 5 received placebo; per-sample allocation not given. After the first vaccine or placebo injection, samples were drawn on day 63. Clones were sequenced by immunoSEQ multiplex PCR, and TCRdb holds only the in-frame ones, with some missing. The sample consists of approximately 240,000 clones, around nine tenths of them appearing once. The input for sequencing was peripheral blood, taken in a trial of Ad26.COV2.S vaccine versus placebo. These receptor sequences come from a person aged 18-60 years who received the Ad26.COV2.S COVID-19 vaccine or a placebo.

The J gene is TRBJ1-5, the V gene TRBV28; the D is unclear. The V gene lost 8 bases and the J gene lost 6 bases, with 11 bases spanning the gap. Germline lookup yields CDR1 MDHEN and CDR2 SYDVKM. The CDR3 sequence is 12 residues long. CDR3 residues: CASAPGRQPQHF. For the CDR3, the DNA is TGTGCCAGCGCCCCTGGTCGTCAGCCCCAGCATTTT.

The rearrangement joins TRBV6-5 to TRBJ2-5; D tentatively fits TRBD1 or TRBD2 (5 bases each). The germline V gene encodes CDR1 MNHEY and CDR2 SVGAGI. The CDR3 covers 15 residues. V lost 0 bases, J lost 5 bases, and 13 bases lay in between. Here the CDR3 DNA reads TGTGCCAGCAGTTACTCGGGACGCGACGCCGAGACCCAGTACTTC. It codes for CASSYSGRDAETQYF.

V is TRBV2 and J is TRBJ2-5; D might be TRBD1 or TRBD2, each matching 5 bases. This CDR3 has 13 residues. V shed 6 bases and J shed 2 bases, with 10 bases lying between them. Germline V gene data show CDR1 as SNHLY and CDR2 as FYNNEI. Written as DNA, the CDR3 is TGTGCCAGCAGGAGGGACCCTCAAGAGACCCAGTACTTC. Amino acid sequence: CASRRDPQETQYF.

The chain couples TRBV19 to TRBJ1-4; possibly TRBD1 for D (6 bases). The V end lost 7 bases, the J end lost 0 bases, and 12 bases lay between the germline ends. The CDR3 sequence is 15 residues long. The germline V gene encodes CDR1 LNHDA and CDR2 SQIVND (reference sequence). CDR3 DNA: TGTGCCAGTACCATGGGGGGCGCAACTAATGAAAAACTGTTTTTT. Translated, it gives CASTMGGATNEKLFF. The full variable domain, its missing parts supplied by reference TRBV19 and TRBJ1-4, is DGGITQSPKYLFRKEGQNVTLSCEQNLNHDAMYWYRQDPGQGLRLIYYSQIVNDFQKGDIAEGYSVSREKKESFPLTVTSAQKNPTAFYLCASTMGGATNEKLFFGSGTQLSVL.

The V and J genes are TRBV7-3 and TRBJ2-1, with 10 bases identical to TRBD2. Germline V gene lookup returns CDR1 SGHTA and CDR2 FQGTGA. This CDR3 spans 16 amino acids. V lost 5 bases and J lost 10; bases outside the gene matches: 14. The chain's CDR3 is CASSPQRASGSGEQFF. Written as DNA, the CDR3 is TGTGCCAGCAGCCCCCAACGTGCTAGCGGGAGTGGGGAGCAGTTCTTC. The whole variable domain, remainder taken from reference TRBV7-3 and TRBJ2-1, is GAGVSQTPSNKVTEKGKYVELRCDPISGHTALYWYRQSLGQGPEFLIYFQGTGAADDSGLPNDRFFAVRPEGSVSTLKIQRTERGDSAVYLCASSPQRASGSGEQFFGPGTRLTVL.

CDR3 residues: CASSFGGRMNTEAFF. The CDR3 DNA reads as TGTGCCAGCAGCTTCGGCGGAAGAATGAACACTGAAGCTTTCTTT. The rearrangement links TRBV7-8 to TRBJ1-1, with D unresolved. Trimming took off 3 bases at V and 0 bases at J, with 11 bases between the two ends. The CDR3 covers 15 residues. Germline V gives CDR1 SGHVS, CDR2 FQNEAQ.

The genes are TRBV28 and TRBJ2-7; no firm D call. Germline V gene data show CDR1 as MDHEN and CDR2 as SYDVKM. The CDR3 consists of 15 residues. Between the trimmed V and J ends, which lost 4 bases and 11 bases, there was a span of 24 bases. CDR3 nucleotide sequence: TGTGCCAGCAGTTCAATAAATTACCTCGACCGCTTGGAGTACTTC. It encodes CASSSINYLDRLEYF. Combining the CDR3 with reference TRBV28 and TRBJ2-7 gives the whole variable domain DVKVTQSSRYLVKRTGEKVFLECVQDMDHENMFWYRQDPGLGLRLIYFSYDVKMKEKGDIPEGYSVSREKKERFSLILESASTNQTSMYLCASSSINYLDRLEYFGPGTRLTVT.

The V and J genes are TRBV5-4 and TRBJ2-1, with 7 bases that match TRBD1. The germline V gene encodes CDR1 SGHNT and CDR2 YYREEE (reference sequence). Germline trimming cut 4 bases from V and 6 bases from J; bases unmatched to any gene: 10. This CDR3 spans 15 amino acids. The CDR3 nucleotides read TGTGCCAGCAGCCGAGGGGGCGCGGGTCCCAATGAGCAGTTCTTC. Translation: CASSRGGAGPNEQFF.

V usage is TRBV7-2 and J usage is TRBJ2-7; D is possibly TRBD2 (5 bases). V was shortened by 2 bases and J by 1 base, with 12 bases between the two germline ends. The CDR3 is 15 residues long. CDR1 SGHTA and CDR2 FQGNSA come from the germline V gene. The CDR3 DNA is TGTGCCAGCAGCTTACACGGGATCGGGTCCTACGAGCAGTACTTC. It yields the protein CASSLHGIGSYEQYF.

V gene TRBV28 combines with J gene TRBJ2-7, with 11 nucleotides matching TRBD2. Unmatched junction bases numbered 2, after V lost 6 bases and J lost 4 bases. CDR3 length: 13 residues. Germline values: CDR1 MDHEN, CDR2 SYDVKM. CDR3 sequence: CASRTSGVYEQYF. As DNA, the CDR3 is TGTGCCAGCAGGACTAGCGGGGTATACGAGCAGTACTTC.

The rearrangement uses TRBV28 and TRBJ2-7, with D perhaps TRBD1 (6 bases). The CDR3 loop spans 14 amino acids. V was trimmed by 7 bases and J by 3 bases, leaving 16 bases between them. Germline assignment: CDR1 MDHEN and CDR2 SYDVKM. CDR3 nucleotide sequence: TGTGCCAGCAAACCGACAGGAATCGGCTACGAGCAGTACTTC. This translates into CASKPTGIGYEQYF.

The genes are TRBV4-2 and TRBJ1-2; D is perhaps TRBD1 (5 bases). CDR1 and CDR2 from the germline V gene are LGHNA and YNFKEQ. This CDR3 has 14 amino acids. Trimming removed 4 bases at V and 7 bases at J, with 16 bases between. Written as DNA, the CDR3 is TGTGCCAGCAGCCCGGGGGGACGGGAGGGTGGCTACACCTTC. Translation gives CASSPGGREGGYTF.

The chain links TRBV5-1 to TRBJ1-1, with unresolved D. V dropped 1 base and J dropped 7 bases, with 11 bases sitting between them. Germline assignment: CDR1 SGHRS and CDR2 YFSETQ. This CDR3 contains 13 residues. This CDR3 reads CASSLKGLGEAFF. CDR3 sequence (DNA): TGCGCCAGCAGCTTGAAAGGGTTGGGTGAAGCTTTCTTT.

In nucleotides, the CDR3 is TGTGCCAGCAGCTTAAGTGGGTTCCAAGGGGAGACCCAGTACTTC. Residues: CASSLSGFQGETQYF. This sequence joins TRBV7-3 and TRBJ2-5, with D hard to call. V was cut by 1 base and J by 5 bases, with 14 bases left in between. Germline CDR1 and CDR2: SGHTA and FQGTGA. The CDR3 runs 15 residues.

V and J are TRBV5-1 and TRBJ2-2; D may correspond to TRBD1 or TRBD2 (6 bases each). Deletions cut 4 bases from V and 7 bases from J, with 14 bases between. The CDR3 extends over 14 amino acids. CDR1 and CDR2 from the germline V gene are SGHRS and YFSETQ. The CDR3 sequence: CASSNGGQNGELFF. For the CDR3, the DNA is TGCGCCAGCAGCAACGGGGGCCAGAACGGGGAGCTGTTTTTT.

The gene calls are TRBV19 and TRBJ2-7; 9 positions agree with TRBD1. CDR3 length: 15 residues. Per the germline V gene, CDR1 is LNHDA and CDR2 is SQIVND (reference sequence). Trimming cost V 3 bases and J 2 bases; bases outside gene matches: 5. The CDR3 DNA reads as TGTGCCAGTAGTATTTCCGGGACAGGGACCTACGAGCAGTACTTC. Its protein is CASSISGTGTYEQYF. The variable domain in full, with the rest retrieved from reference TRBV19 and TRBJ2-7, is DGGITQSPKYLFRKEGQNVTLSCEQNLNHDAMYWYRQDPGQGLRLIYYSQIVNDFQKGDIAEGYSVSREKKESFPLTVTSAQKNPTAFYLCASSISGTGTYEQYFGPGTRLTVT.

This clone is a singleton in its sample. The chain recombines TRBV28 with TRBJ2-5, with TRBD2 identical over 8 bases. CDR1 MDHEN and CDR2 SYDVKM come from the germline V gene. Losses at the gene ends were 6 bases for V and 3 bases for J; bases not matched to a gene: 9. This CDR3 has 15 amino acids. The CDR3 coding sequence is TGTGCCAGCAGCCGACGACTAGCGCAAAAAGAGACCCAGTACTTC. Translating it yields CASSRRLAQKETQYF.

The chain combines TRBV19 with TRBJ2-1; no clear D gene. The germline gives CDR1 LNHDA, CDR2 SQIVND (reference sequence). V shed 1 base and J shed 5 bases, with 6 bases lying between them. This CDR3 comprises 13 residues. The CDR3 bases are TGTGCCAGTAGTATAGGGACCGACAATGAGCAGTTCTTC. Protein product: CASSIGTDNEQFF.

Concerning this clone: Other nucleotide sequences from this sample produce the same CDR3. The chain recombines TRBV28 with TRBJ1-1; D is unresolved. This CDR3 spans 12 amino acids. Trimming pared 3 bases from V and 0 bases from J, leaving 2 bases between. Germline CDR1 is MDHEN and CDR2 is SYDVKM. The CDR3 DNA is TGTGCCAGCAGTTTGATGAACACTGAAGCTTTCTTT. This encodes CASSLMNTEAFF.

V usage is TRBV28 and J usage is TRBJ1-5; D ambiguous. There are 15 residues in the CDR3. Germline-derived CDR1 and CDR2 are MDHEN and SYDVKM. With 2 bases removed from V and 0 bases from J, the gap between germline ends came to 8 bases. The CDR3 region has the DNA TGTGCCAGCAGTTTACTACTTAATAGCAATCAGCCCCAGCATTTT. Its translation: CASSLLLNSNQPQHF.

The chain is built from TRBV11-3 and TRBJ2-1; D not resolved. Germline lookup yields CDR1 SGHNT and CDR2 YENEEA. The CDR3 spans 10 residues. V lost 8 bases to trimming and J lost 6 bases, with 5 bases between them. In DNA, the CDR3 is TGTGCCAGCGGGTCCAATGAGCAGTTCTTC. It codes for CASGSNEQFF.

Written as DNA, the CDR3 is TGTGCCAGTAGTATGGATGATGGATCCTATAATTCACCCCTCCACTTT. Amino acid sequence: CASSMDDGSYNSPLHF. The rearrangement joins TRBV19 to TRBJ1-6, with unresolved D. Trimming left V 3 bases short and J 1 base short, with 10 bases between. Germline V gene sequence: CDR1 LNHDA, CDR2 SQIVND (reference sequence). The CDR3 is made up of 16 amino acids.

V usage is TRBV24-1 and J usage is TRBJ1-5, with 8 nucleotides matching TRBD1. With 9 bases clipped from V and 2 bases from J, the junction kept 8 bases outside the gene matches. Per the germline V gene, CDR1 is KGHDR and CDR2 is SFDVKD. The CDR3 covers 15 residues. The CDR3 DNA reads as TGTGCCACCGGGACAGGCCGAGGGGGCAATCAGCCCCAGCATTTT. Encoded protein: CATGTGRGGNQPQHF.

This clone was observed a few times. V is TRBV19 and J is TRBJ1-5; the match to TRBD1 covers 9 bases. Losses at the gene ends were 4 bases for V and 1 base for J; bases not matched to a gene: 5. This CDR3 contains 16 residues. Germline V gene sequence: CDR1 LNHDA, CDR2 SQIVND (reference sequence). The CDR3 sequence: CASSTYRGQSNQPQHF. DNA for the CDR3: TGTGCCAGTAGTACCTACAGGGGGCAGAGCAATCAGCCCCAGCATTTT.

In nucleotides, the CDR3 is TGTGCCAGCAGGGGACAGTATAATTCACCCCTCCACTTT. It translates to CASRGQYNSPLHF. This rearrangement joins TRBV28 to TRBJ1-6; TRBD1 matches at 7 bases. Germline V gene sequence: CDR1 MDHEN, CDR2 SYDVKM. The CDR3 is 13 residues long. V shed 6 bases and J 4 bases; nucleotides not matched to a gene: 0.

This clone was detected only a few times. The chain recombines TRBV6-5 with TRBJ1-2, with a weak D call TRBD1 (6 bases). CDR1 MNHEY and CDR2 SVGAGI come from the germline V gene. V gave up 6 bases and J gave up 3 bases, with 17 bases separating them. This CDR3 region has 15 residues. CDR3 nucleotide sequence: TGTGCCAGCAGCTCACAGGGAGGGCCGGACTATGGCTACACCTTC. Translation: CASSSQGGPDYGYTF.

The gene calls are TRBV5-1 and TRBJ2-5, with 9 bases identical to TRBD1. Germline lookup yields CDR1 SGHRS and CDR2 YFSETQ. The CDR3 runs to 15 residues. J lost 5 bases, V lost 7 bases, and 12 bases had no gene match. CDR3 residues: CASGPPGQGGETQYF. CDR3 nucleotides: TGCGCCAGCGGGCCACCGGGACAGGGAGGGGAGACCCAGTACTTC.

The CDR3 protein is CASSVRRQETQYF. In DNA, the CDR3 is TGTGCCAGCAGCGTCCGGCGCCAAGAGACCCAGTACTTC. The chain recombines TRBV5-6 with TRBJ2-5; D is ambiguous. This CDR3 has 13 amino acids. The V gene's germline CDR1 is SGHDT and CDR2 YYEEEE. With 4 bases removed from V and 1 base from J, the gap between germline ends came to 8 bases.

The chain carries TRBV10-3 and TRBJ2-2; D gene unclear. The CDR3 extends over 15 amino acids. CDR1 is ENHRY and CDR2 is SYGVKD in the germline V gene. The germline V and J ends were trimmed by 7 bases and 0 bases, with 12 bases remaining between them. The CDR3 nucleotides are TGTGCCATCACCGAGAAGCCGGCGAACACCGGGGAGCTGTTTTTT. This codes for CAITEKPANTGELFF.